This T cell receptor beta chain was identified in a study of CD8 T cells in Susac syndrome. Findings and caveats of the study: In Susac patients, clonal expansion was not detected in CD4+ cells.

In regard to this clonotype: Its cognate antigen is unknown.

The V gene's germline CDR1 is DFQATT and CDR2 SNEGSKA (reference sequence). With 5 bases removed from V and 4 bases from J, the gap between germline ends came to 11 bases. The CDR3 runs 12 residues. Reverse transcription of 0.5 to 1 ug RNA was performed with random hexamers. The CDR3 of TCR beta was amplified by immunoSEQ multiplex PCR across 54 Vbeta and 13 Jbeta. TCRdb reprocessed the immunoSEQ multiplex PCR reads via MiXCR and lists one record per CDR3 protein. The sample lists 150,000 or so distinct CDR3 sequences, about 96% occurring once. TCR beta sequencing was performed on blood CD8+ and CD4+ T cells.

The chain recombines TRBV20-1 with TRBJ1-1; possibly TRBD1 for D (5 bases). The clonotype comes from a human donor with Susac syndrome. The sequencing input was CD4+ T cells from PBMCs. Written as DNA, the CDR3 is TGCAGTGCTGCCAGGGTTCCCACTGAAGCTTTCTTT. It specifies CSAARVPTEAFF.